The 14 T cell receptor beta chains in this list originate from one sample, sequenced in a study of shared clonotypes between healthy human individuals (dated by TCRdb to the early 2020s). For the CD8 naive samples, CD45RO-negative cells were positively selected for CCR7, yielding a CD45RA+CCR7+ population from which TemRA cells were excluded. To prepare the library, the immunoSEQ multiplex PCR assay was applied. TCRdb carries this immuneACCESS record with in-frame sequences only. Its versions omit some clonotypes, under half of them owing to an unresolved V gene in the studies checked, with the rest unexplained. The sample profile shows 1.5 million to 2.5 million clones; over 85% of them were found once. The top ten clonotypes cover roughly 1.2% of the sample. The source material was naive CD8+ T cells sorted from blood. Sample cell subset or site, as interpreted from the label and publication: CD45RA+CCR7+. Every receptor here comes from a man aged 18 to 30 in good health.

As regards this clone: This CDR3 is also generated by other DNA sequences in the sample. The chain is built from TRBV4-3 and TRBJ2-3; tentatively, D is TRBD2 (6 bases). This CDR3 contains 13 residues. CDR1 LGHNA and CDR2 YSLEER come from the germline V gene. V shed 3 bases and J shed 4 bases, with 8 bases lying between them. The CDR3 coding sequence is TGCGCCAGCAGCCAGGGGGGATCAGATACGCAGTATTTT. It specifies CASSQGGSDTQYF.

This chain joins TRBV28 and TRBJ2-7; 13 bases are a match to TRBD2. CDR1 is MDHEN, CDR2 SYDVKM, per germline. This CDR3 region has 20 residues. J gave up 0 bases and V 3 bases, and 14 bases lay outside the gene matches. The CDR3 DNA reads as TGTGCCAGCAGTTTCACCCTATCCGGGACTAGCGGGGAGAACTCCTACGAGCAGTACTTC. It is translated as CASSFTLSGTSGENSYEQYF.

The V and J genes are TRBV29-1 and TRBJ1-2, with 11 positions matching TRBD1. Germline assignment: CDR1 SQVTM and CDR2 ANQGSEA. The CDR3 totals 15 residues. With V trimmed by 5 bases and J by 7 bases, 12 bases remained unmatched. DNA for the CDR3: TGCAGCGTTTGGACAGGGGGCCGGTATCTTACTGGCTACACCTTC. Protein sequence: CSVWTGGRYLTGYTF.

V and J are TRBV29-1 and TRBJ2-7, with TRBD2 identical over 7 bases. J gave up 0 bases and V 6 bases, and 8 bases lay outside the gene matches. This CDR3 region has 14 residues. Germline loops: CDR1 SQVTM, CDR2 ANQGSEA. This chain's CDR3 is CSVLAESYSYEQYF. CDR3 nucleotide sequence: TGCAGCGTCCTAGCGGAGTCATACTCCTACGAGCAGTACTTC.

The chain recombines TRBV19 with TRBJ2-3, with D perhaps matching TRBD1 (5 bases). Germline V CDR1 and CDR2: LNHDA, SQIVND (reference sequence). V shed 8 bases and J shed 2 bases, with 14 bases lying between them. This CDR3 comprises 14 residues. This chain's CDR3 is CASSDNLITDTQYF. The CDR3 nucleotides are TGTGCCAGTTCGGACAACCTCATCACAGATACGCAGTATTTT.

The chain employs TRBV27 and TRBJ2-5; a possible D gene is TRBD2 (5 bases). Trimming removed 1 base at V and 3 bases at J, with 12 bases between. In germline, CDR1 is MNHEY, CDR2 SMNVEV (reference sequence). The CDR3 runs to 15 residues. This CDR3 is CASSLFAQEEETQYF. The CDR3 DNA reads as TGTGCCAGCAGTTTATTCGCGCAGGAGGAAGAGACCCAGTACTTC.

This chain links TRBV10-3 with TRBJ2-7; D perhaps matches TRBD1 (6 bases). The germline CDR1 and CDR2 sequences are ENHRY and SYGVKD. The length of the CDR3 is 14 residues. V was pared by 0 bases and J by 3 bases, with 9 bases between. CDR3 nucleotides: TGTGCCATCAGTGAGTCGGCAGGGGTCTACGAGCAGTACTTC. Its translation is CAISESAGVYEQYF.

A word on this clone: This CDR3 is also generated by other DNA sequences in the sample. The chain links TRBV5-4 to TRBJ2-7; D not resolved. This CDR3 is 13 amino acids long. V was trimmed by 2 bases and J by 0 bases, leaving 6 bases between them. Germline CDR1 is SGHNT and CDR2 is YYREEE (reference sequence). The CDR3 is CASSFSSSYEQYF. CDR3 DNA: TGTGCCAGCAGCTTTTCGAGCTCCTACGAGCAGTACTTC.

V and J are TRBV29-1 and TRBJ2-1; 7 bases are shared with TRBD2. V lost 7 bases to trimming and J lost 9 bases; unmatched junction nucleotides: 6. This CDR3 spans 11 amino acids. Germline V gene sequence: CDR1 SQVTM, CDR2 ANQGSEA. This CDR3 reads CSAPSGGEQFF. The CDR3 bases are TGCAGCGCTCCCTCGGGGGGTGAGCAGTTCTTC.

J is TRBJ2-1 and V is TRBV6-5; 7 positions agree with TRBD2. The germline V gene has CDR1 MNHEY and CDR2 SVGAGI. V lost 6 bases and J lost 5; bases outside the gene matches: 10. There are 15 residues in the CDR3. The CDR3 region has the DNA TGTGCCAGCAGCCCGTCCCCTAGCGGCGACAATGAGCAGTTCTTC. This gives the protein CASSPSPSGDNEQFF.

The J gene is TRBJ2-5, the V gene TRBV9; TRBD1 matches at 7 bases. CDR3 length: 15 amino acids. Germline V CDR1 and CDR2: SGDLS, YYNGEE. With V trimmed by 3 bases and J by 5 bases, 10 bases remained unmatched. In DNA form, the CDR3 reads TGTGCCAGCAGCGAAGGGACAGTACCGGGTGAGACCCAGTACTTC. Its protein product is CASSEGTVPGETQYF.

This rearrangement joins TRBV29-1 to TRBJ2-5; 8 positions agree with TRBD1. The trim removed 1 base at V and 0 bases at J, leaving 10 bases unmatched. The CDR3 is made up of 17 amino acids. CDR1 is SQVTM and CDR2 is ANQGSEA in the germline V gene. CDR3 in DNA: TGCAGCGTTGAAGGGGGGACAGGCGCCGTGTACCAAGAGACCCAGTACTTC. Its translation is CSVEGGTGAVYQETQYF.

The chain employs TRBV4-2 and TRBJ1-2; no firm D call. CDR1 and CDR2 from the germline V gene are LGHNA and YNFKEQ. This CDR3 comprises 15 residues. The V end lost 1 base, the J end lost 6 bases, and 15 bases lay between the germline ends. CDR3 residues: CASSQAAGWEDGYTF. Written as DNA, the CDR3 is TGTGCCAGCAGCCAAGCCGCTGGGTGGGAGGATGGCTACACCTTC.

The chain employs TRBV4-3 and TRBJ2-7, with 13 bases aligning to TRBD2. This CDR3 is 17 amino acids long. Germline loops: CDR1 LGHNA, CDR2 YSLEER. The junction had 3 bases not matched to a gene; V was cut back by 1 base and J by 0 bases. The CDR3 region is CASSQGRTSGSSYEQYF. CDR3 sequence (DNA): TGCGCCAGCAGCCAAGGCCGGACTAGCGGGAGCTCCTACGAGCAGTACTTC.